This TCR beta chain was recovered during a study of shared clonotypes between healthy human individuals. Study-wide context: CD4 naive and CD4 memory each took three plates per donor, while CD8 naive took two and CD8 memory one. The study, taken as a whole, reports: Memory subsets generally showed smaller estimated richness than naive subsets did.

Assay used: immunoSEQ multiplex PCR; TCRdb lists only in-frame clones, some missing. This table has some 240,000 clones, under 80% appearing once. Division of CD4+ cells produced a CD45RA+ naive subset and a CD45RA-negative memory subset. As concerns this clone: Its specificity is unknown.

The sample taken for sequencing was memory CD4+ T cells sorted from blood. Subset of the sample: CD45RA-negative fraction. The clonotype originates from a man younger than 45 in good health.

The CDR3 sequence is CSAFVVGGANGQYF. The DNA for the CDR3 is TGCAGCGCTTTTGTGGTCGGGGGGGCTAATGGGCAGTACTTC. This sequence joins TRBV29-1 and TRBJ2-7, with 8 bases lining up with TRBD2. The junction had 17 bases not matched to a gene; V was cut back by 7 bases and J by 9 bases. This CDR3 is built from 14 residues. Germline CDR1 reads SQVTM; CDR2 reads ANQGSEA.